Listed here are 31 T cell receptor beta chains from one sample, sequenced in a study of blood T cells in healthy people across ages. A J-beta primer mix and a sample-barcoded 5' primer were used in a second PCR of about 7 to 11 cycles. TCRdb itself ran the 5' RACE reads through MiXCR, one entry per CDR3 protein. The repertoire holds about 1.5 million distinct CDR3 sequences, 35% to 45% seen once, with 4% in the top ten. The sequenced sample consisted of blood. The receptors were gathered from a woman aged 18-29 years in good health.

Comments on this clonotype: A junction boundary mismatches the germline segment, possibly from a read error. This chain joins TRBV7-2 and TRBJ2-1; TRBD1 is a possible D gene (5 bases). The CDR3 spans 14 residues. Germline-derived CDR1 and CDR2 are SGHTA and FQGNSA. CDR3 in amino acids: CASSFRTQGNGQFF. CDR3 coding DNA: TGTGCCAGCAGCTTCAGGACCCAGGGCAATGGGCAGTTCTTC.

The sample holds a few counts of this clonotype. Compared with germline, one end of the junction differs, possibly owing to a read error. The chain has TRBV7-7 and TRBJ2-7; 10 bases map to TRBD1. CDR1 is SSHAT, CDR2 FNYEAQ, per germline (reference sequence). The CDR3 is 16 amino acids. In nucleotides, the CDR3 is TGTGCTAGCAGGTCCGGGACAGGGGTTTCCCCCTACGAGCAGTACTTC. This translates into CASRSGTGVSPYEQYF.

The rearrangement links TRBV7-9 to TRBJ2-3; 10 bases fit TRBD2. This CDR3 has 15 amino acids. Losses at the gene ends were 2 bases for V and 4 bases for J; bases not matched to a gene: 3. Germline V gene sequence: CDR1 SEHNR, CDR2 FQNEAQ (reference sequence). The CDR3 nucleotides read TGTGCCAGCAGCTTAACTAGCGGGACCTCAGATACGCAGTATTTT. Translated: CASSLTSGTSDTQYF.

The sample holds many counts of this clonotype. This rearrangement joins TRBV29-1 to TRBJ2-1; D not certain. In germline, CDR1 is SQVTM, CDR2 ANQGSEA. Trimming cost V 2 bases and J 6 bases, with 17 bases left between them. This CDR3 has 15 amino acids. CDR3: CSVETTMTRPNEQFF. The CDR3 bases are TGCAGCGTTGAAACCACCATGACCCGTCCCAATGAGCAGTTCTTC.

The J gene is TRBJ2-7, the V gene TRBV5-1, with TRBD1 identical over 7 bases. The CDR3 runs 15 residues. Trimming cost V 4 bases and J 5 bases; bases outside gene matches: 12. Germline CDR1 and CDR2: SGHRS and YFSETQ. This chain's CDR3 is CASSPFRGPGDEQYF. CDR3 DNA: TGCGCCAGCAGCCCTTTTAGGGGGCCAGGGGACGAGCAGTACTTC.

This clonotype came up a few times. The chain is built from TRBV20-1 and TRBJ2-7, with D unclear. V was cut by 4 bases and J by 3 bases, with 7 bases left in between. This CDR3 is built from 11 residues. Germline V lookup: CDR1 DFQATT, CDR2 SNEGSKA (reference sequence). The CDR3 DNA reads TGCAGTGCTACCCGGCGCTACGAGCAGTACTTC. Amino acids: CSATRRYEQYF.

This clonotype was picked up one time. The gene calls are TRBV9 and TRBJ1-5, with a possible D match to TRBD1 (5 bases). CDR1 is SGDLS and CDR2 is YYNGEE in the germline V gene. The germline V and J ends were trimmed by 3 bases and 3 bases, with 13 bases remaining between them. The CDR3 contains 15 residues. The CDR3 DNA follows: TGTGCCAGCAGCGCAGGGACCGACCTCAATCAGCCCCAGCATTTT. It codes for CASSAGTDLNQPQHF.

This clonotype appeared a few times. The gene calls are TRBV2 and TRBJ2-3, with D perhaps TRBD2 (6 bases). This CDR3 has 15 amino acids. The germline CDR1 and CDR2 sequences are SNHLY and FYNNEI. The V end was cut by 6 bases, the J end by 2 bases, with 15 bases between. The CDR3 DNA sequence: TGTGCCAGCAGGGCTCGGGACTTCTACACAGATACGCAGTATTTT. Translation: CASRARDFYTDTQYF.

V and J are TRBV7-9 and TRBJ2-1; 10 nucleotides agree with TRBD1. The CDR3 totals 17 residues. Losses at the gene ends were 2 bases for V and 5 bases for J; bases not matched to a gene: 9. CDR1 is SEHNR, CDR2 FQNEAQ, per germline (reference sequence). The CDR3 sequence is CASSLPHGQGVNNEQFF. The CDR3 DNA follows: TGTGCCAGCAGCTTACCCCATGGACAGGGGGTAAACAATGAGCAGTTCTTC.

The table lists this clonotype with a few counts. The rearrangement links TRBV20-1 to TRBJ2-1; 8 positions match TRBD2. J was trimmed by 8 bases and V by 0 bases; bases with no gene match: 15. Germline CDR1 and CDR2: DFQATT and SNEGSKA (reference sequence). There are 17 residues in the CDR3. The CDR3 loop is CSARDLVLGTSLHEQFF. CDR3 sequence (DNA): TGCAGTGCTAGAGATCTAGTACTCGGGACTAGTTTACATGAGCAGTTCTTC.

J is TRBJ1-5 and V is TRBV20-1; D might be TRBD1 (5 bases). The CDR3 has 14 amino acids. Germline values: CDR1 DFQATT, CDR2 SNEGSKA (reference sequence). V was shortened by 0 bases and J by 0 bases, with 6 bases between the two germline ends. In DNA, the CDR3 is TGCAGTGCTAGAGAGGACATTAGCAATCAGCCCCAGCATTTT. This gives the protein CSAREDISNQPQHF.

The rearrangement uses TRBV5-6 and TRBJ2-1; 8 nucleotides line up with TRBD2. Germline V gene sequence: CDR1 SGHDT, CDR2 YYEEEE. The CDR3 runs to 14 residues. The junction had 10 bases not matched to a gene; V was cut back by 5 bases and J by 9 bases. CDR3 nucleotides: TGTGCCAGCAGGGAGCAGGGACTAGGGGTTGAGCAGTTCTTC. Residues: CASREQGLGVEQFF.

The gene calls are TRBV12-3 or TRBV12-4 and TRBJ2-1; D is possibly TRBD2 (5 bases). The length of the CDR3 is 14 residues. The V end was cut by 3 bases, the J end by 6 bases, with 12 bases between. The CDR3 protein is CASSFPGEGNEQFF. In DNA, the CDR3 is TGTGCCAGCAGTTTCCCCGGGGAAGGCAATGAGCAGTTCTTC.

The V and J genes are TRBV27 and TRBJ2-7; D gene uncertain. Trimming pared 5 bases from V and 0 bases from J, leaving 8 bases between. Germline loops: CDR1 MNHEY, CDR2 SMNVEV (reference sequence). CDR3 length: 13 amino acids. CDR3 sequence (DNA): TGTGCCAGCAGTAAAAAACCCTCCTACGAGCAGTACTTC. Translation gives CASSKKPSYEQYF.

V is TRBV7-9 and J is TRBJ1-5; the D gene is possibly TRBD1 (6 bases). This CDR3 is 17 amino acids long. V lost 0 bases and J 0 bases, leaving 12 bases between the germline ends. The germline V gene encodes CDR1 SEHNR and CDR2 FQNEAQ (reference sequence). This CDR3 reads CASSLASGQTSNQPQHF. CDR3 nucleotide sequence: TGTGCCAGCAGCTTAGCGTCTGGACAGACTAGCAATCAGCCCCAGCATTTT.

The chain couples TRBV5-1 to TRBJ1-5, with 9 bases fitting TRBD1. Trimming took 4 bases from V and 4 from J; bases not matched to a gene: 9. Germline V gene lookup returns CDR1 SGHRS and CDR2 YFSETQ. This CDR3 has 16 residues. CDR3 in amino acids: CASSGTDRGINQPQHF. The CDR3 nucleotides are TGCGCCAGCAGCGGAACGGACAGGGGCATTAATCAGCCCCAGCATTTT.

This sequence joins TRBV5-1 and TRBJ1-4; TRBD1 might be the D (5 bases). CDR3 length: 16 amino acids. V was pared by 3 bases and J by 0 bases, with 12 bases between. The germline V gene has CDR1 SGHRS and CDR2 YFSETQ. CDR3 in amino acids: CASSSETVATNEKLFF. CDR3 nucleotides: TGCGCCAGCAGCTCGGAGACAGTAGCAACTAATGAAAAACTGTTTTTT.

This clonotype has only a few counts. The V call is TRBV20-1, the J call TRBJ2-1; 7 bases match TRBD2. From germline, CDR1 is DFQATT and CDR2 SNEGSKA (reference sequence). The CDR3 runs 12 residues. Trimming took 2 bases from V and 7 from J; bases not matched to a gene: 2. This CDR3 is CSARQLANEQFF. The CDR3 DNA sequence: TGCAGTGCTAGACAACTAGCGAATGAGCAGTTCTTC.

This clonotype was found a few times. The chain carries TRBV3-1 and TRBJ2-2, with 7 bases identical to TRBD1. V gave up 2 bases and J gave up 1 base; unmatched junction bases: 4. The CDR3 covers 16 residues. Germline assignment: CDR1 LGHDT and CDR2 YNNKEL (reference sequence). The chain's CDR3 is CASSQPGTVNTGELFF. DNA for the CDR3: TGTGCCAGCAGCCAACCCGGGACAGTGAACACCGGGGAGCTGTTTTTT.

V gene TRBV7-2 combines with J gene TRBJ2-4; 7 bases are a match to TRBD1. Germline CDR1 is SGHTA and CDR2 is FQGNSA. This CDR3 is 15 amino acids long. The ends lost 2 bases at V and 13 bases at J; junction bases unmatched: 14. CDR3 sequence: CASSLQGDQSTQQYF. CDR3 coding DNA: TGTGCCAGCAGCTTACAGGGGGACCAATCCACTCAGCAGTACTTC. The full variable domain, with the rest looked up from reference TRBV7-2 and TRBJ2-4, is GAGVSQSPSNKVTEKGKDVELRCDPISGHTALYWYRQSLGQGLEFLIYFQGNSAPDKSGLPSDRFSAERTGGSVSTLTIQRTQQEDSAVYLCASSLQGDQSTQQYFGAGTRLSVL.

The chain recombines TRBV4-1 with TRBJ1-4; the match to TRBD1 covers 8 bases. The CDR3 has 16 residues. CDR1 is MGHRA and CDR2 is YSYEKL in the germline V gene. With 1 base clipped from V and 3 bases from J, the junction kept 4 bases outside the gene matches. The DNA for the CDR3 is TGCGCCAGCAGCCAAGGCCGACAGGGGCCTAATGAAAAACTGTTTTTT. Its translation is CASSQGRQGPNEKLFF.

This chain links TRBV4-3 with TRBJ1-4; TRBD1 might be the D (5 bases). Trimming cost V 0 bases and J 8 bases, with 13 bases left between them. The CDR3 is 15 residues long. Germline V gene sequence: CDR1 LGHNA, CDR2 YSLEER. CDR3 sequence reads: CASSQEGSRGEKLFF. Here the CDR3 DNA reads TGCGCCAGCAGCCAAGAGGGCTCGAGGGGAGAAAAACTGTTTTTT.

This chain connects TRBV29-1 to TRBJ2-3; 10 bases agree with TRBD2. Germline V gives CDR1 SQVTM, CDR2 ANQGSEA. The CDR3 covers 15 residues. Trimming took 3 bases from V and 2 from J; bases not matched to a gene: 5. CDR3 DNA: TGCAGCGTTGACTATCTAGCGGGAGTCACAGATACGCAGTATTTT. Translated, it gives CSVDYLAGVTDTQYF.

The table lists this clonotype with a few counts. The chain recombines TRBV7-2 with TRBJ2-7; 8 positions match TRBD2. Trimming at V came to 2 bases and at J to 2 bases, leaving 14 bases not matched to a gene. This CDR3 has 18 residues. CDR1 and CDR2 from the germline V gene are SGHTA and FQGNSA. The CDR3 nucleotides are TGTGCCAGCAGCTTAATCCCGTATCTAGCGGGCGAGACCTACGAGCAGTACTTC. This translates into CASSLIPYLAGETYEQYF.

This chain connects TRBV5-1 to TRBJ2-1; TRBD1 agrees at 10 bases. CDR3 size: 16 residues. Per germline, CDR1 SGHRS and CDR2 YFSETQ. J was trimmed by 6 bases and V by 2 bases; bases with no gene match: 8. CDR3 coding DNA: TGCGCCAGCAGCTTCGAGGGACAGGGGCCTACCAATGAGCAGTTCTTC. It yields the protein CASSFEGQGPTNEQFF. The full variable domain, its missing parts supplied by reference TRBV5-1 and TRBJ2-1, is KAGVTQTPRYLIKTRGQQVTLSCSPISGHRSVSWYQQTPGQGLQFLFEYFSETQRNKGNFPGRFSGRQFSNSRSEMNVSTLELGDSALYLCASSFEGQGPTNEQFFGPGTRLTVL.

This clonotype was seen a few times. The chain carries TRBV20-1 and TRBJ1-1, with D tentatively TRBD1 (5 bases). Germline lookup yields CDR1 DFQATT and CDR2 SNEGSKA (reference sequence). The CDR3 has 13 residues. V lost 1 base, J lost 4 bases, and 10 bases lay in between. The CDR3 coding sequence is TGCAGTGCTAGAGTATCGGGGGTCACTGAAGCTTTCTTT. This gives the protein CSARVSGVTEAFF.

The rearrangement uses TRBV20-1 and TRBJ2-7; 7 bases match TRBD1. CDR1 and CDR2 from the germline V gene are DFQATT and SNEGSKA (reference sequence). The CDR3 is made up of 14 amino acids. J lost 3 bases, V lost 0 bases, and 5 bases had no gene match. Here the CDR3 reads CSARDDRVGYEQYF. CDR3 in DNA: TGCAGTGCTAGAGATGACAGGGTAGGCTACGAGCAGTACTTC.

This clonotype has only one observation. The chain links TRBV6-5 to TRBJ2-7, with D maybe TRBD1 (5 bases). The CDR3 has 15 amino acids. Germline V gene sequence: CDR1 MNHEY, CDR2 SVGAGI. Deletions cut 2 bases from V and 0 bases from J, with 11 bases between. Here the CDR3 reads CASSYMQGSSYEQYF. For the CDR3, the DNA is TGTGCCAGCAGTTACATGCAGGGAAGCTCCTACGAGCAGTACTTC.

V is TRBV5-5 and J is TRBJ1-2, with 11 bases aligning to TRBD1. The CDR3 is 14 residues long. V lost 4 bases and J lost 4; bases outside the gene matches: 3. Germline CDR1 SGHKS, CDR2 YYEKEE (reference sequence). The CDR3 nucleotides are TGTGCCAGCAGCCGGGACAGGGGGATCTATGGCTACACCTTC. Its protein is CASSRDRGIYGYTF.

This chain uses TRBV18 with TRBJ2-2; 7 nucleotides line up with TRBD1. J gave up 3 bases and V 0 bases, and 7 bases lay outside the gene matches. Germline values: CDR1 KGHSH, CDR2 LQKENI. The CDR3 contains 17 residues. DNA for the CDR3: TGTGCCAGCTCACCACCGACAGGGTCCAGCTACACCGGGGAGCTGTTTTTT. Translating it yields CASSPPTGSSYTGELFF.

The V and J genes are TRBV29-1 and TRBJ2-1; 8 positions match TRBD2. Unmatched junction bases numbered 6, after V lost 6 bases and J lost 5 bases. This CDR3 is built from 13 residues. Germline lookup yields CDR1 SQVTM and CDR2 ANQGSEA. CDR3 nucleotide sequence: TGCAGCGTCCAAGCGGGGGACGACAATGAGCAGTTCTTC. This sequence encodes CSVQAGDDNEQFF.